The 21 T cell receptor beta chains reported below all come from one sample, sequenced in a study of shared clonotypes between healthy human individuals. The table came from immunoSEQ multiplex PCR; TCRdb's copy has only in-frame clones and leaves some out. In the table there are around 530,000 clones, roughly four fifths of which are singletons. Sequenced material: PBMCs. These receptors were taken from a woman in her thirties or forties in good health. Some clones in this sample may be carry-over from other donors' samples.

This rearrangement joins TRBV7-7 to TRBJ2-2; 7 positions match TRBD2. This CDR3 has 15 amino acids. The germline V gene encodes CDR1 SSHAT and CDR2 FNYEAQ (reference sequence). The J segment lost 4 bases and the V segment lost 0 bases, leaving 2 bases of the junction unmatched. CDR3 sequence (DNA): TGTGCCAGCAGCTTAGCGGGAGGGCGCACCGGGGAGCTGTTTTTT. Translated, it gives CASSLAGGRTGELFF.

In DNA, the CDR3 is TGTGCCTGCGCGGACGGACCCTCGGGGAATGAGCAGTTCTTC. This gives the protein CACADGPSGNEQFF. V usage is TRBV30 and J usage is TRBJ2-1; TRBD2 is a possible D gene (5 bases). This CDR3 spans 14 amino acids. V was pared by 6 bases and J by 7 bases, with 19 bases between. In germline, CDR1 is GTSNPN, CDR2 SVGIG (reference sequence).

A few counts support this clone. The CDR3 DNA reads TGTGCGAGCGGGAGGGACACAGATACGCAGTATTTT. It encodes CASGRDTDTQYF. The gene calls are TRBV7-9 and TRBJ2-3, with 10 bases fitting TRBD2. Germline V gives CDR1 SEHNR, CDR2 FQNEAQ (reference sequence). There are 12 residues in the CDR3.

V usage is TRBV10-3 and J usage is TRBJ2-5, with D possibly matching TRBD1 (6 bases). The CDR3 length is 16 residues. Trimming removed 0 bases from V and 5 bases from J, with 16 bases in between. Germline V gives CDR1 ENHRY, CDR2 SYGVKD. As DNA, the CDR3 is TGTGCCATCAGTGAGTCTGCCCAGGGGTACCGGGAGACCCAGTACTTC. It specifies CAISESAQGYRETQYF.

The J gene is TRBJ2-7, the V gene TRBV18, with D perhaps matching TRBD1 or TRBD2 (5 bases each). V dropped 5 bases and J dropped 4 bases, with 15 bases sitting between them. Germline V CDR1 and CDR2: KGHSH, LQKENI. The CDR3 sequence is 14 residues long. The CDR3 DNA is TGTGCCAGCTCAGCTGAAACGGGACCTTACGAGCAGTACTTC. Amino acid sequence: CASSAETGPYEQYF.

The chain uses TRBV4-2 and TRBJ2-3; the match to TRBD2 covers 7 bases. Germline loops: CDR1 LGHNA, CDR2 YNFKEQ. Trimming cost V 2 bases and J 6 bases; bases outside gene matches: 14. The CDR3 loop spans 17 amino acids. The CDR3 protein is CASSQRPAGDGTDTQYF. The CDR3 nucleotides are TGTGCCAGCAGCCAAAGACCTGCGGGAGATGGGACGGATACGCAGTATTTT.

This clone was observed many times. The chain is built from TRBV28 and TRBJ2-2, with TRBD1 as a possible D gene (5 bases). Germline-derived CDR1 and CDR2 are MDHEN and SYDVKM. The CDR3 runs to 14 residues. The V gene lost 7 bases and the J gene lost 1 base, with 10 bases spanning the gap. The CDR3 DNA is TGTGCCAGCACAGTGACAGAGAACACCGGGGAGCTGTTTTTT. Its translation: CASTVTENTGELFF.

V usage is TRBV5-1 and J usage is TRBJ1-2; TRBD1 agrees at 12 bases. The CDR3 has 15 residues. Trimming cost V 4 bases and J 5 bases; bases outside gene matches: 6. Germline V gives CDR1 SGHRS, CDR2 YFSETQ. In DNA, the CDR3 is TGCGCCAGCAGCAGAGGGACAGGGGGCAATTATGGCTACACCTTC. Its protein product is CASSRGTGGNYGYTF.

The chain recombines TRBV7-9 with TRBJ1-2; weak D call: TRBD1 (5 bases). Trimming cost V 5 bases and J 4 bases, with 14 bases left between them. This CDR3 is 14 amino acids long. Germline lookup yields CDR1 SEHNR and CDR2 FQNEAQ (reference sequence). The CDR3 here is CASSLGGGGYGYTF. DNA for the CDR3: TGTGCCAGCAGCCTGGGGGGAGGCGGCTATGGCTACACCTTC. Complete variable domain (other parts from reference TRBV7-9 and TRBJ1-2): DTGVSQNPRHKITKRGQNVTFRCDPISEHNRLYWYRQTLGQGPEFLTYFQNEAQLEKSRLLSDRFSAERPKGSFSTLEIQRTEQGDSAMYLCASSLGGGGYGYTFGSGTRLTVV.

This rearrangement joins TRBV15 to TRBJ2-3, with D maybe TRBD2 (5 bases). The CDR3 spans 13 residues. V lost 4 bases, J lost 2 bases, and 7 bases lay in between. Germline CDR1 LNHNV, CDR2 YYDKDF (reference sequence). In DNA, the CDR3 is TGTGCCACCAGCACAGCGGCCACAGATACGCAGTATTTT. This codes for CATSTAATDTQYF.

The gene calls are TRBV5-4 and TRBJ2-5, with D tentatively TRBD2 (5 bases). Trimming removed 4 bases at V and 5 bases at J, with 21 bases between. The CDR3 has 16 residues. The germline V gene has CDR1 SGHNT and CDR2 YYREEE (reference sequence). This chain's CDR3 is CASSPGGLRVGETQYF. CDR3 in DNA: TGTGCCAGCAGCCCGGGCGGTCTGAGGGTCGGGGAGACCCAGTACTTC. The variable domain in full, with the rest retrieved from reference TRBV5-4 and TRBJ2-5, is ETGVTQSPTHLIKTRGQQVTLRCSSQSGHNTVSWYQQALGQGPQFIFQYYREEENGRGNFPPRFSGLQFPNYSSELNVNALELDDSALYLCASSPGGLRVGETQYFGPGTRLLVL.

The gene calls are TRBV28 and TRBJ2-4, with no clear D. Germline V lookup: CDR1 MDHEN, CDR2 SYDVKM. The CDR3 covers 13 residues. V shed 6 bases and J shed 3 bases, with 9 bases lying between them. The CDR3 spells CASSERFKNIQYF. CDR3 DNA: TGTGCCAGCAGCGAGCGTTTCAAAAACATTCAGTACTTC.

The chain is built from TRBV29-1 and TRBJ2-5; 7 positions agree with TRBD1. The CDR3 is 12 residues long. Germline V gives CDR1 SQVTM, CDR2 ANQGSEA. The V segment lost 6 bases and the J segment 4 bases; nucleotides outside the gene matches: 5. The CDR3 is CSVRQGSETQYF. As DNA, the CDR3 is TGCAGCGTGAGACAGGGTTCAGAGACCCAGTACTTC.

This chain joins TRBV6-1 and TRBJ2-5, with 10 nucleotides matching TRBD1. Germline V lookup: CDR1 MNHNS, CDR2 SASEGT. The CDR3 length is 14 residues. With V trimmed by 7 bases and J by 5 bases, 7 bases remained unmatched. The CDR3, as DNA: TGTGCCAGCAACCCGGACAGGGGGAGGGAGACCCAGTACTTC. It codes for CASNPDRGRETQYF.

Remarks on this clone: In this CDR3 the conserved last residue, phenylalanine or tryptophan, is missing, so a read error is likely. The chain is built from TRBV5-1 and TRBJ1-1; 10 nucleotides align to TRBD1. CDR1 and CDR2 from the germline V gene are SGHRS and YFSETQ. V was clipped by 2 bases and J by 3 bases; unmatched bases: 10. The CDR3 totals 17 residues. The CDR3 loop reads CASSFMTGGATDTEAFS. The CDR3 region has the DNA TGCGCCAGCAGCTTTATGACAGGGGGCGCGACAGACACTGAAGCTTTCTCT.

The rearrangement links TRBV19 to TRBJ1-2; unclear D gene. Trimming took 7 bases from V and 4 from J, leaving 10 bases between them. Per germline, CDR1 LNHDA and CDR2 SQIVND (reference sequence). This CDR3 contains 12 residues. The CDR3 DNA sequence: TGTGCCAGTACTAAGGGCGCCTATGGCTACACCTTC. Protein sequence: CASTKGAYGYTF.

The chain joins TRBV9 to TRBJ1-2, with 8 positions matching TRBD1. V lost 3 bases, J lost 8 bases, and 6 bases stayed unmatched. Germline CDR1 is SGDLS and CDR2 is YYNGEE. CDR3 length: 13 residues. The CDR3 loop is CASSGQGPEGYTF. In nucleotides, the CDR3 is TGTGCCAGCAGCGGACAGGGGCCGGAAGGCTACACCTTC.

This clone was picked up a small number of times. CDR3 amino acids: CASSLGGRKEETQYF. CDR3 nucleotides: TGTGCCAGCAGCTTAGGAGGACGGAAAGAAGAGACCCAGTACTTC. This chain links TRBV7-8 with TRBJ2-5; D is unresolved. Germline V CDR1 and CDR2: SGHVS, FQNEAQ. The CDR3 totals 15 residues. Deletions cut 1 base from V and 3 bases from J, with 12 bases between.

The rearrangement joins TRBV28 to TRBJ1-2; no clear D gene. Trimming stripped 8 bases from V and 4 bases from J, with 11 bases between. The CDR3 consists of 12 residues. The germline gives CDR1 MDHEN, CDR2 SYDVKM. The CDR3, as DNA: TGTGCCAGCCAACGTCCCTCCTATGGCTACACCTTC. Translation: CASQRPSYGYTF.

CDR3 nucleotide sequence: TGTGCCAGCAGCAAAAGCCCCTTAGCGGGACTGGAGACCCAGTACTTC. Amino acids: CASSKSPLAGLETQYF. The chain uses TRBV7-9 and TRBJ2-5, with TRBD2 matching 8 bases. V lost 5 bases to trimming and J lost 5 bases; unmatched junction nucleotides: 13. CDR3 length: 16 residues. Germline CDR1 is SEHNR and CDR2 is FQNEAQ (reference sequence).

The chain couples TRBV2 to TRBJ2-1; TRBD2 aligns across 11 bases. The CDR3 has 17 amino acids. Germline CDR1 reads SNHLY; CDR2 reads FYNNEI. Germline trimming cut 6 bases from V and 7 bases from J; bases unmatched to any gene: 14. As DNA, the CDR3 is TGTGCCAGCAGACTCACTTCGGGGACTAGCGGAGGGAATGAGCAGTTCTTC. Protein product: CASRLTSGTSGGNEQFF.